These 3 T cell receptor beta chains were sequenced from one sample in a study of T cell repertoires in cytomegalovirus infection. A single record per CDR3 protein comes from TCRdb applying MiXCR to the reads. The profile covers approximately 100,000 distinct CDR3 sequences, with roughly 41% appearing a single time and roughly 70% taken by the ten largest. These receptors have no known antigen. Here the sequenced sample was CD8+ T cells from cultured PBMCs, taken from culture after CMV antigen stimulation. These receptors all come from a human donor in good health (CMV status not recorded). Some clones in this sample may be carry-over from other donors' samples.

This clonotype is a singleton in its sample. The chain joins TRBV2 to TRBJ1-1; D is unclear. CDR1 and CDR2 (germline): SNHLY, FYNNEI. There are 13 residues in the CDR3. V dropped 3 bases and J dropped 1 base, with 6 bases sitting between them. The CDR3 bases are TGTGCCAGCAGTGAGGCAGGGAACACTGAAGCTTTCTTT. It encodes CASSEAGNTEAFF.

There are many counts of this clonotype. The genes are TRBV7-8 and TRBJ2-2, with 8 bases lining up with TRBD1. The CDR3 sequence is 20 residues long. CDR1 is SGHVS and CDR2 is FQNEAQ in the germline V gene. J gave up 5 bases and V 0 bases, and 17 bases lay outside the gene matches. CDR3 sequence (DNA): TGTGCCAGCAGCTTAGCAAGGACAGGGACCCTCGCTTTGGTTACCGGGGAGCTGTTTTTT. Translating gives CASSLARTGTLALVTGELFF.

The genes are TRBV20-1 and TRBJ1-2; possible D gene TRBD1, 5 bases. V lost 2 bases and J 4 bases, leaving 11 bases between the germline ends. Germline values: CDR1 DFQATT, CDR2 SNEGSKA (reference sequence). There are 13 residues in the CDR3. CDR3 nucleotides: TGCAGTGCTAGAAAAAAAGGGACCTATGGCTACACCTTC. This encodes CSARKKGTYGYTF.